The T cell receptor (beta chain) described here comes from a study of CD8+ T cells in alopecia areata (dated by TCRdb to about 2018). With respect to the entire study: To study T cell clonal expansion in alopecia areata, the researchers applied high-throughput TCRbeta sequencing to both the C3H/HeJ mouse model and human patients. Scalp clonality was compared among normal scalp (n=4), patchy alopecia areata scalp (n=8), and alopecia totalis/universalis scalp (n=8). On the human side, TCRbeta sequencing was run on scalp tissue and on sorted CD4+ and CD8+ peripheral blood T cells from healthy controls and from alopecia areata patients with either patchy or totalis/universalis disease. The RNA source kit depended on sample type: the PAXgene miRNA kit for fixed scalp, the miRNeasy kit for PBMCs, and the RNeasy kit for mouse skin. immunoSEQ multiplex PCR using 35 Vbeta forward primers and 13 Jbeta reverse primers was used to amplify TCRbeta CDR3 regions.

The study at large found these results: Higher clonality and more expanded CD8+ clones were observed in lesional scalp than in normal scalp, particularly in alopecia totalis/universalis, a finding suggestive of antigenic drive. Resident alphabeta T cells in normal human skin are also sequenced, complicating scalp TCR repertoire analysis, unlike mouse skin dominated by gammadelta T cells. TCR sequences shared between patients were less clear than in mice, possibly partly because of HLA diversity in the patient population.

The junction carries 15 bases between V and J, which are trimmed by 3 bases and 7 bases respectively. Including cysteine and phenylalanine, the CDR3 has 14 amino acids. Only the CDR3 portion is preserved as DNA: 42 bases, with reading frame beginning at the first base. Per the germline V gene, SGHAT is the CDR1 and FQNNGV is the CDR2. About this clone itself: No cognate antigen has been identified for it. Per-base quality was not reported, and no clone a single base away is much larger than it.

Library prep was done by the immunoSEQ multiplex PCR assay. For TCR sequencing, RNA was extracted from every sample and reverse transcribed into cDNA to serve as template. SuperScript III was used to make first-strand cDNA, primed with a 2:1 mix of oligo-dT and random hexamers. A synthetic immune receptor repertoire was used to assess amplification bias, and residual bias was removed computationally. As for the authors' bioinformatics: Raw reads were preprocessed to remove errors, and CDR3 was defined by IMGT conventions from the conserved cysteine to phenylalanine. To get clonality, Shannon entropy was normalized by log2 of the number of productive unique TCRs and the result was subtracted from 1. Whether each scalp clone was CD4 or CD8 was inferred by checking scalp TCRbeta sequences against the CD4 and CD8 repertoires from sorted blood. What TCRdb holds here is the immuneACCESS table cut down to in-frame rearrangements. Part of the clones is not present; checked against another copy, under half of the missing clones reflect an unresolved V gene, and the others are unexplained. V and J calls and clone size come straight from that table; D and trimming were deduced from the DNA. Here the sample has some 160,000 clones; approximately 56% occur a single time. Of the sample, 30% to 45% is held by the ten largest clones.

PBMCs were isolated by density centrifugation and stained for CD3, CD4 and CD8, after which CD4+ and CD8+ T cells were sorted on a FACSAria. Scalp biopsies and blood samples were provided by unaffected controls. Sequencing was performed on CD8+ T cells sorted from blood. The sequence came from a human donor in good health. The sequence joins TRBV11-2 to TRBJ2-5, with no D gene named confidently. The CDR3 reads CASSLPGPIGTQYF. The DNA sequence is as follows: TGTGCCAGCAGCTTGCCGGGTCCAATTGGGACCCAGTACTTC.